Listed here are 7 T cell receptor beta chains from one sample, sequenced in a study of CD8 T cells in ankylosing spondylitis. Whole-study results and caveats: Made up of 7 to 9 highly homologous variants, a TCR beta motif appeared characteristic of ankylosing spondylitis blood.

MiXCR was run by TCRdb on the 5' RACE reads, yielding one entry per CDR3 protein. The table includes approximately 540,000 distinct CDR3 sequences, about 13% detected once. These receptors' targets are unknown. Sequenced input: blood, either unsorted or a sorted T cell fraction (not recorded which). These receptors were taken from a male donor with ankylosing spondylitis.

The rearrangement joins TRBV7-9 to TRBJ2-2; D might be TRBD2 (5 bases). Germline loops: CDR1 SEHNR, CDR2 FQNEAQ (reference sequence). V dropped 1 base and J dropped 0 bases, with 9 bases sitting between them. The CDR3 is 16 amino acids. The CDR3 region is CASSLGPTTNTGELFF. The CDR3 DNA is TGTGCCAGCAGCTTAGGACCGACTACGAACACCGGGGAGCTGTTTTTT.

The table lists this clonotype with a few counts. The V and J genes are TRBV27 and TRBJ1-6; D is possibly TRBD1 (6 bases). Trimming shortened V by 6 bases and J by 1 base, and 10 bases separated the two germline ends. The CDR3 extends over 15 amino acids. The germline CDR1 and CDR2 sequences are MNHEY and SMNVEV (reference sequence). CDR3 sequence reads: CASREQGSYNSPLHF. DNA of the CDR3: TGTGCCAGCAGAGAACAGGGATCCTATAATTCACCCCTCCACTTT.

The CDR3 reads CASTTMGLDNEQFF. The CDR3 bases are TGCGCCAGCACGACTATGGGACTTGACAATGAGCAGTTCTTC. The chain carries TRBV5-1 and TRBJ2-1, with D tentatively TRBD2 (6 bases). The CDR3 contains 14 residues. Germline CDR1 and CDR2: SGHRS and YFSETQ. V dropped 6 bases and J dropped 5 bases, with 15 bases sitting between them.

This clonotype came up a few times. The chain carries TRBV6-1 and TRBJ2-1, with D possibly being TRBD2 (5 bases). Germline V gene lookup returns CDR1 MNHNS and CDR2 SASEGT. V shed 6 bases and J shed 8 bases, with 23 bases lying between them. The CDR3 runs to 16 residues. The CDR3 protein is CASRTDYRNLLDEQFF. CDR3 in DNA: TGTGCCAGCAGAACTGACTACCGAAACCTCTTAGATGAGCAGTTCTTC.

This clonotype was seen more than once but under ten times. The V gene is TRBV9, the J gene TRBJ2-1; D uncertain. The CDR3 runs to 13 residues. Germline CDR1 reads SGDLS; CDR2 reads YYNGEE. Trimming left V 0 bases short and J 9 bases short, with 10 bases between. CDR3 residues: CASSVGVSREQFF. DNA for the CDR3: TGTGCCAGCAGCGTAGGGGTTAGCCGTGAGCAGTTCTTC.

At least ten counts were recorded for this clonotype. This chain connects TRBV2 to TRBJ2-1, with TRBD2 matching over 7 bases. CDR1 is SNHLY, CDR2 FYNNEI, per germline. The CDR3 has 13 amino acids. With V trimmed by 7 bases and J by 8 bases, 8 bases remained unmatched. CDR3 nucleotides: TGTGCCAGCAAAACTAGCGTCCTCGATGAGCAGTTCTTC. The encoded protein is CASKTSVLDEQFF.

The chain is built from TRBV20-1 and TRBJ2-7, with a tentative D call TRBD1 (6 bases). The CDR3 runs 14 residues. Between the trimmed V and J ends, which lost 4 bases and 3 bases, there was a span of 16 bases. Looked up from germline, CDR1 is DFQATT and CDR2 is SNEGSKA (reference sequence). The DNA of the CDR3 is TGCAGTGCTACCGACAGGCTAACAGGCTACGAGCAGTACGTC. Protein sequence: CSATDRLTGYEQYV.